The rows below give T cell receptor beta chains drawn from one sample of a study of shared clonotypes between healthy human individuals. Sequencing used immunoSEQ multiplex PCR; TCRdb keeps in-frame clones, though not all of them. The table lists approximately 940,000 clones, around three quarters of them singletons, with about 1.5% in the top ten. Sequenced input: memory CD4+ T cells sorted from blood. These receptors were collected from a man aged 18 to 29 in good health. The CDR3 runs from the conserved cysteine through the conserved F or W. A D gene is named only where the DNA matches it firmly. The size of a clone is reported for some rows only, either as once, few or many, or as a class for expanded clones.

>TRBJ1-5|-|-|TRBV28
TGTGCCAGCAGTTTGAGGCAGGGTTTGGGTCGGCATTTT
CASSLRQGLGRHF
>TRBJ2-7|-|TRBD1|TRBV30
TGTGCCTGGATGGACAGGGGGAGCGAGCAGTACTTC
CAWMDRGSEQYF
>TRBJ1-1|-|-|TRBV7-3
TGTGCCAGCAGCTTAATGTTGGGAACTGAAGCTTTCTTT
CASSLMLGTEAFF
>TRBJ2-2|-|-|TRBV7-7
TGTGCCAGCAGCTTATTCTCTAGTCCCGGGGAGCTGTTTTTT
CASSLFSSPGELFF
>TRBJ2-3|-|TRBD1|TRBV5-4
TGTGCCAGCAGCTTGGTTACTTTAGGACAGGGACAAGATACGCAGTATTTT
CASSLVTLGQGQDTQYF
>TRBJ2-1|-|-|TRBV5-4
TGTGCCAGCAGCTTGGCCCACGACCCCTACAATGAGCAGTTCTTC
CASSLAHDPYNEQFF
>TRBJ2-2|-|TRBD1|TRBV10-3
TGTGCCATCAGTTCCAGGGGGCAAGTGACCGGGGAGCTGTTTTTT
CAISSRGQVTGELFF
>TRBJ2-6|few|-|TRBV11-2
TGTGCCAGCAGCTCGGGCCGGATAAGCTCTGGGGCCAACGTCCTGACTTTC
CASSSGRISSGANVLTF
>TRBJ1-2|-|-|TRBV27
TGTGCCAGCAGTTTAGGGGTGGGACATAACTACACCTTC
CASSLGVGHNYTF
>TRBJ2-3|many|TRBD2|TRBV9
TGTGCCAGCAGCGTAGCGCCTAGCGGGATTAGCACAGATACGCAGTATTTT
CASSVAPSGISTDTQYF
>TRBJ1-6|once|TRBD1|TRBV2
TGTGCCAGCGGGGGAGGGGGCTCACCCCTCCACTTT
CASGGGGSPLHF
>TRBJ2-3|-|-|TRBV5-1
TGCGCCAGCACCAAGACAGTTAGCACAGATACGCAGTATTTT
CASTKTVSTDTQYF
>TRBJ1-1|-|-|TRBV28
TGTGCCAGCAGTTTAAACAGGGTGGTTCGAACTGAAGCTTTCTTT
CASSLNRVVRTEAFF
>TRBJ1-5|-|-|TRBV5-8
TGTGCCAGCAGCTTAGCGGGTCATAGCAATCAGCCCCAGCATTTT
CASSLAGHSNQPQHF
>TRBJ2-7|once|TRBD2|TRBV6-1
TGTGCCAGCAGTGAGGTAGGAGTAGCGGGCTACGAGCAGTACTTC
CASSEVGVAGYEQYF
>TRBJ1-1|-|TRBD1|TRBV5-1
TGCGCCAGCAGCTGGCGGGGAGACAGGGTAAACACTGAAGCTTTCTTT
CASSWRGDRVNTEAFF
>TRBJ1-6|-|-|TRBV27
TGTGCCAGCAGTTTTTTCTCGACAGGAATTTCACCCCTCCACTTT
CASSFFSTGISPLHF
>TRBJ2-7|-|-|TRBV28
TGTGCCAGCAGGCCGGGAGATAACTCCTACGAGCAGTACTTC
CASRPGDNSYEQYF
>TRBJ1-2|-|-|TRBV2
TGTGCCAGCAGTGAAGAAAGGGGCACTAACTATGGCTACACCTTC
CASSEERGTNYGYTF
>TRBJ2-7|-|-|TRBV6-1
TGTGCCACTGAAGCCCTCGGGCAGGGGAGATCCGAGCAGTACTTC
CATEALGQGRSEQYF
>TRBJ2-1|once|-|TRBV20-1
TGCAGTGCTAGCTGGTACGATGAGCAGTTCTTC
CSASWYDEQFF
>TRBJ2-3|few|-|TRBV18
TGTGCCAGCTCACCCCAACCCCCAGATACGCAGTATTTT
CASSPQPPDTQYF
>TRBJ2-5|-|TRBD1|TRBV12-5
TGTGCTAGTGGTCTAGGTCGGACAGGGGGCACGGAGACCCAGTACTTC
CASGLGRTGGTETQYF
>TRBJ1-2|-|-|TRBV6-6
TGTGCCAGCTCCTGGGGGAACTATGGCTACACCTTC
CASSWGNYGYTF
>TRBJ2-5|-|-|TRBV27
TGTGCCAGCACCCCCACGGGGGCACGAAAGACCCAGTACTTC
CASTPTGARKTQYF